Listed here are 28 T cell receptor beta chains from one sample, sequenced in a study of cytomegalovirus exposure and HLA in healthy donors. The PCR ran on 60 Vbeta and 13 Jbeta primers. Profiled with immunoSEQ multiplex PCR; TCRdb holds only in-frame clones, not every one. The table lists under 200,000 clones. Sequencing was performed on PBMCs. Receptors originate from a man aged 30 to 39 in good health and CMV-seronegative.

The chain carries TRBV5-1 and TRBJ1-6; TRBD1 might be the D (5 bases). The V and J ends lost 1 base and 5 bases respectively, with 13 bases between them. Germline loops: CDR1 SGHRS, CDR2 YFSETQ. CDR3 length: 16 residues. CDR3 sequence (DNA): TGCGCCAGCAGCTTGTCCGGGGGGACCAATAATTCACCCCTCCACTTT. This translates into CASSLSGGTNNSPLHF.

V usage is TRBV7-2 and J usage is TRBJ1-1; the D is unclear. This CDR3 is built from 12 residues. Germline lookup yields CDR1 SGHTA and CDR2 FQGNSA. Trimming removed 4 bases at V and 8 bases at J, with 11 bases between. CDR3 protein: CASSSGPLEAFF. In DNA, the CDR3 is TGTGCCAGCAGCTCAGGCCCTTTAGAAGCTTTCTTT. Drawing the rest from reference TRBV7-2 and TRBJ1-1, the complete variable domain is GAGVSQSPSNKVTEKGKDVELRCDPISGHTALYWYRQSLGQGLEFLIYFQGNSAPDKSGLPSDRFSAERTGGSVSTLTIQRTQQEDSAVYLCASSSGPLEAFFGQGTRLTVV.

J is TRBJ2-2 and V is TRBV7-9; maybe TRBD1 (6 bases). The germline CDR1 and CDR2 sequences are SEHNR and FQNEAQ (reference sequence). The CDR3 covers 16 residues. The V gene lost 11 bases and the J gene lost 2 bases, with 21 bases spanning the gap. The chain's CDR3 is CAGRRQVPLNTGELFF. The CDR3 DNA sequence: TGTGCCGGACGACGACAGGTCCCGCTAAACACCGGGGAGCTGTTTTTT.

V is TRBV5-1 and J is TRBJ2-5; D is undetermined. The CDR3 contains 15 residues. V was pared by 4 bases and J by 4 bases, with 17 bases between. In germline, CDR1 is SGHRS, CDR2 YFSETQ. This chain's CDR3 is CASSPRALGLETQYF. For the CDR3, the DNA is TGCGCCAGCAGCCCTCGCGCGCTCGGGTTAGAGACCCAGTACTTC.

The genes are TRBV5-4 and TRBJ2-7; no clear D. The CDR3 is 14 amino acids. Looked up from germline, CDR1 is SGHNT and CDR2 is YYREEE (reference sequence). The V and J ends lost 1 base and 3 bases respectively, with 11 bases between them. CDR3 amino acids: CASSLPGSVYEQYF. The CDR3 bases are TGTGCCAGCAGCTTGCCAGGTTCAGTCTACGAGCAGTACTTC.

In regard to this clone: At one boundary the junction diverges from the germline segment, which might be a read error. CDR3 in DNA: TGTGCCAGCAGTTCGATCAATGGACAACTCTGGAACTTT. This encodes CASSSINGQLWNF. This chain joins TRBV6-1 and TRBJ1-1, with D tentatively TRBD1 (5 bases). Per the germline V gene, CDR1 is MNHNS and CDR2 is SASEGT. There are 13 residues in the CDR3.

The gene calls are TRBV6-5 and TRBJ1-3; weak D call: TRBD1 (6 bases). The CDR3 has 15 residues. Germline V gives CDR1 MNHEY, CDR2 SVGAGI. Trimming shortened V by 6 bases and J by 0 bases, and 12 bases separated the two germline ends. CDR3 DNA sequence: TGTGCCAGCAGCCGGGACAAGTTCTCTGGAAACACCATATATTTT. Its translation is CASSRDKFSGNTIYF.

This chain uses TRBV19 with TRBJ2-6; the match to TRBD1 covers 9 bases. The CDR3 extends over 16 amino acids. The V segment lost 7 bases and the J segment 1 base; nucleotides outside the gene matches: 5. Germline V gene data show CDR1 as LNHDA and CDR2 as SQIVND (reference sequence). The CDR3 reads CASTGQGTSGANVLTF. The CDR3 DNA is TGTGCCAGTACGGGACAGGGAACTTCTGGGGCCAACGTCCTGACTTTC.

The chain employs TRBV5-1 and TRBJ2-1; D may be TRBD2 (5 bases). The CDR3 loop spans 15 amino acids. Germline V CDR1 and CDR2: SGHRS, YFSETQ. V dropped 6 bases and J dropped 2 bases, with 15 bases sitting between them. The CDR3 DNA is TGCGCCAGCAAGTTCATAAGCGGTACCTACAATGAGCAGTTCTTC. It is translated as CASKFISGTYNEQFF.

The J gene is TRBJ2-7, the V gene TRBV29-1, with D perhaps TRBD1 (6 bases). Trimming stripped 5 bases from V and 0 bases from J, with 11 bases between. Germline V lookup: CDR1 SQVTM, CDR2 ANQGSEA. The CDR3 loop spans 13 amino acids. CDR3 nucleotide sequence: TGCAGCGTTAGGACAGAAAACTCCTACGAGCAGTACTTC. This sequence encodes CSVRTENSYEQYF.

The V call is TRBV11-3, the J call TRBJ2-5, with D hard to call. Per germline, CDR1 SGHNT and CDR2 YENEEA. V lost 5 bases and J lost 7, with 11 bases in between. The CDR3 consists of 12 residues. This CDR3 is CASSVEKGTQYF. CDR3 bases: TGTGCCAGCAGCGTGGAGAAAGGGACCCAGTACTTC.

The chain is built from TRBV4-3 and TRBJ1-1; D call uncertain. Germline values: CDR1 LGHNA, CDR2 YSLEER. Between the trimmed V and J ends, which lost 1 base and 0 bases, there was a span of 6 bases. CDR3 length equals 14 residues. The CDR3 region is CASSQAPVNTEAFF. CDR3 bases: TGCGCCAGCAGCCAAGCCCCGGTGAACACTGAAGCTTTCTTT.

The chain employs TRBV6-1 and TRBJ2-7; 8 bases line up with TRBD2. J gave up 0 bases and V 6 bases, and 4 bases lay outside the gene matches. The CDR3 spans 14 residues. Germline loops: CDR1 MNHNS, CDR2 SASEGT. CDR3 in DNA: TGTGCCAGCAGGTGGAGCGGGAGCTCCTACGAGCAGTACTTC. Amino acid sequence: CASRWSGSSYEQYF.

The gene calls are TRBV4-2 and TRBJ2-5, with no clear D. Germline values: CDR1 LGHNA, CDR2 YNFKEQ. Trimming left V 0 bases short and J 4 bases short, with 6 bases between. The CDR3 extends over 13 amino acids. CDR3 sequence: CASSQDYRETQYF. In DNA form, the CDR3 reads TGTGCCAGCAGCCAAGATTACAGAGAGACCCAGTACTTC.

V gene TRBV28 combines with J gene TRBJ2-1; TRBD2 might be the D (6 bases). The V end was cut by 9 bases, the J end by 0 bases, with 12 bases between. Germline V CDR1 and CDR2: MDHEN, SYDVKM. This CDR3 spans 14 amino acids. CDR3 in DNA: TGTGCCAGTAGCGGATGGAGCTCCTACAATGAGCAGTTCTTC. This gives the protein CASSGWSSYNEQFF.

This chain links TRBV30 with TRBJ1-4; 11 bases line up with TRBD1. This CDR3 contains 16 residues. J lost 4 bases, V lost 1 base, and 5 bases had no gene match. Germline CDR1 is GTSNPN and CDR2 is SVGIG (reference sequence). The CDR3 protein is CAWSAGQGAVNEKLFF. The CDR3 nucleotides are TGTGCCTGGAGTGCAGGACAGGGGGCGGTTAATGAAAAACTGTTTTTT.

The chain employs TRBV30 and TRBJ2-1; 9 bases line up with TRBD2. V shed 1 base, J shed 15 bases, and the junction held 13 bases outside the gene matches. Germline CDR1 and CDR2: GTSNPN and SVGIG (reference sequence). CDR3 length: 14 residues. As DNA, the CDR3 is TGTGCCTGGAGTGGCTTGCGGGAGGGCCGTAGACTGTTCTTC. Translating it yields CAWSGLREGRRLFF.

CDR3 in DNA: TGTGCCAGTAGTACAGGCCGCAGCAATCAGCCCCAGCATTTT. Its protein is CASSTGRSNQPQHF. This sequence joins TRBV19 and TRBJ1-5; D is unclear. Germline loops: CDR1 LNHDA, CDR2 SQIVND (reference sequence). The CDR3 contains 14 residues. The V end lost 4 bases, the J end lost 1 base, and 8 bases lay between the germline ends.

The rearrangement uses TRBV28 and TRBJ1-5; D is unclear. Trimming took off 4 bases at V and 3 bases at J, with 13 bases between the two ends. The CDR3 spans 15 residues. Germline CDR1 is MDHEN and CDR2 is SYDVKM. This chain's CDR3 is CASSSGSLANQPQHF. The CDR3 DNA reads as TGTGCCAGCAGTTCCGGGTCTCTCGCCAATCAGCCCCAGCATTTT.

The chain's CDR3 is CASSFSRLDTQYF. CDR3 in DNA: TGTGCCAGCAGCTTTAGTCGGTTGGATACGCAGTATTTT. V usage is TRBV7-7 and J usage is TRBJ2-3; no firm D call. V lost 3 bases to trimming and J lost 6 bases, with 10 bases between them. CDR3 length: 13 residues. From germline, CDR1 is SSHAT and CDR2 FNYEAQ (reference sequence).

The chain employs TRBV6-1 and TRBJ2-4, with unresolved D. This CDR3 region has 13 residues. Trimming pared 3 bases from V and 0 bases from J, leaving 3 bases between. CDR1 and CDR2 (germline): MNHNS, SASEGT. In DNA form, the CDR3 reads TGTGCCAGCAGTGACGGAGCCAAAAACATTCAGTACTTC. Its protein is CASSDGAKNIQYF.

The chain uses TRBV9 and TRBJ1-1, with 7 positions matching TRBD1. V lost 5 bases to trimming and J lost 4 bases; unmatched junction nucleotides: 8. Germline-derived CDR1 and CDR2 are SGDLS and YYNGEE. The CDR3 has 14 residues. The CDR3 loop is CASRAYRGGTEAFF. DNA for the CDR3: TGTGCCAGCAGAGCATACAGGGGTGGCACTGAAGCTTTCTTT. Full variable domain (rest looked up from reference TRBV9 and TRBJ1-1): DSGVTQTPKHLITATGQRVTLRCSPRSGDLSVYWYQQSLDQGLQFLIQYYNGEERAKGNILERFSAQQFPDLHSELNLSSLELGDSALYFCASRAYRGGTEAFFGQGTRLTVV.

The V gene is TRBV10-1, the J gene TRBJ1-3, with 7 bases fitting TRBD1. The germline V gene has CDR1 WNHNN and CDR2 SYGVQD (reference sequence). The CDR3 contains 14 residues. V was pared by 8 bases and J by 4 bases, with 8 bases of the junction left unmatched. The CDR3 loop reads CASPRQGSGNTIYF. CDR3 bases: TGCGCCAGCCCGAGACAGGGATCCGGAAACACCATATATTTT.

The chain joins TRBV27 to TRBJ2-1; TRBD2 agrees at 9 bases. The CDR3 is 16 amino acids. Germline V gene sequence: CDR1 MNHEY, CDR2 SMNVEV (reference sequence). Germline trimming cut 3 bases from V and 2 bases from J; bases unmatched to any gene: 5. CDR3 DNA sequence: TGTGCCAGCAGTTTCTCGGCTAGCGGGACCTACAATGAGCAGTTCTTC. Translating it yields CASSFSASGTYNEQFF.

The chain couples TRBV5-4 to TRBJ1-2; 7 bases map to TRBD1. From germline, CDR1 is SGHNT and CDR2 YYREEE (reference sequence). V shed 3 bases, J shed 8 bases, and the junction held 16 bases outside the gene matches. This CDR3 contains 16 residues. The CDR3 loop reads CASSSPPGQRPEGYTF. The CDR3 DNA reads as TGTGCCAGCAGCTCTCCTCCGGGACAGCGGCCAGAAGGCTACACCTTC.

The chain links TRBV5-1 to TRBJ2-1; 9 positions agree with TRBD2. Germline lookup yields CDR1 SGHRS and CDR2 YFSETQ. J was trimmed by 2 bases and V by 7 bases; bases with no gene match: 7. This CDR3 has 15 amino acids. CDR3 sequence: CASESSGGAYNEQFF. The CDR3, as DNA: TGCGCCAGCGAGAGTAGCGGGGGAGCCTACAATGAGCAGTTCTTC.

The V and J genes are TRBV27 and TRBJ1-2; no clear D gene. Per germline, CDR1 MNHEY and CDR2 SMNVEV (reference sequence). The CDR3 sequence is 14 residues long. Between the trimmed V and J ends, which lost 5 bases and 4 bases, there was a span of 14 bases. The CDR3 nucleotides read TGTGCCAGCAGTCTCCAACTAGGCGGCTATGGCTACACCTTC. It is translated as CASSLQLGGYGYTF.

The chain links TRBV5-1 to TRBJ1-3, with 8 bases identical to TRBD1. The V gene's germline CDR1 is SGHRS and CDR2 YFSETQ. V dropped 0 bases and J dropped 8; count of bases not matched to a gene: 4. The CDR3 is made up of 14 amino acids. In DNA form, the CDR3 reads TGCGCCAGCAGCTTGGGTCAGGGGGCGGACACCATATATTTT. This encodes CASSLGQGADTIYF.